A single sample gave rise to the 22 T cell receptor beta chains below, sequenced in a study of long-term antiretroviral therapy in people with HIV. Sequencing used immunoSEQ v3.0 at survey level. TCRdb's table, derived via immunoSEQ multiplex PCR, lists solely in-frame clones and lacks some. The sample contains about 25,000 clones, about 91% of which appear only once. The sample consisted of unsorted PBMCs, taken more than 4.3 years after starting antiretroviral therapy. The receptors stem from a young man with HIV.

This chain uses TRBV19 with TRBJ2-3, with D uncertain. CDR3 length: 14 amino acids. The germline V gene encodes CDR1 LNHDA and CDR2 SQIVND (reference sequence). Trimming took 5 bases from V and 1 from J, leaving 10 bases between them. CDR3 loop: CASSPTWGTDTQYF. The CDR3 nucleotides read TGTGCCAGTAGTCCAACTTGGGGCACAGATACGCAGTATTTT.

The V call is TRBV5-5, the J call TRBJ1-1; 8 bases are shared with TRBD1. The CDR3 is 15 residues long. The germline V gene encodes CDR1 SGHKS and CDR2 YYEKEE (reference sequence). Trimming took 0 bases from V and 6 from J; bases not matched to a gene: 7. The CDR3 DNA sequence: TGTGCCAGCAGCTTGGTTGGGACAGGATACCCTGAAGCTTTCTTT. The encoded protein is CASSLVGTGYPEAFF.

The chain has TRBV5-1 and TRBJ2-2; D may be TRBD2 (5 bases). V lost 0 bases and J 6 bases, leaving 9 bases between the germline ends. This CDR3 is built from 14 residues. Germline V CDR1 and CDR2: SGHRS, YFSETQ. CDR3 nucleotide sequence: TGCGCCAGCAGCTTGGGCCAGGAGGCCGGGGAGCTGTTTTTT. Protein: CASSLGQEAGELFF.

The gene calls are TRBV2 and TRBJ1-1, with 8 nucleotides matching TRBD1. Per the germline V gene, CDR1 is SNHLY and CDR2 is FYNNEI. The CDR3 contains 12 residues. Germline trimming cut 9 bases from V and 7 bases from J; bases unmatched to any gene: 7. The CDR3 DNA follows: TGTGCCAGAGGCCAGGGGGCAGGTGAAGCTTTCTTT. It translates to CARGQGAGEAFF.

The V gene is TRBV9, the J gene TRBJ2-6, with unresolved D. Germline V lookup: CDR1 SGDLS, CDR2 YYNGEE. The V end was cut by 0 bases, the J end by 2 bases, with 3 bases between. The CDR3 has 14 residues. CDR3 protein: CASSVAPGANVLTF. CDR3 in DNA: TGTGCCAGCAGCGTAGCGCCTGGGGCCAACGTCCTGACTTTC.

This clone showed up just once. The rearrangement joins TRBV2 to TRBJ2-7, with 9 bases lining up with TRBD1. This CDR3 is 15 amino acids long. Germline values: CDR1 SNHLY, CDR2 FYNNEI. J was trimmed by 4 bases and V by 8 bases; bases with no gene match: 12. CDR3 sequence reads: CASQDRGGIMYEQYF. The CDR3, as DNA: TGTGCCAGCCAGGACAGGGGCGGAATAATGTACGAGCAGTACTTC.

The chain uses TRBV18 and TRBJ1-1; possible D gene TRBD1, 5 bases. CDR3 length: 13 amino acids. V lost 5 bases, J lost 7 bases, and 14 bases lay in between. Germline values: CDR1 KGHSH, CDR2 LQKENI. This chain's CDR3 is CASSAQGVSEAFF. DNA for the CDR3: TGTGCCAGCTCAGCTCAGGGTGTGAGTGAAGCTTTCTTT. The whole variable domain, remainder taken from reference TRBV18 and TRBJ1-1, is NAGVMQNPRHLVRRRGQEARLRCSPMKGHSHVYWYRQLPEEGLKFMVYLQKENIIDESGMPKERFSAEFPKEGPSILRIQQVVRGDSAAYFCASSAQGVSEAFFGQGTRLTVV.

This clone was seen just once. The V call is TRBV11-2, the J call TRBJ2-7, with D hard to call. This CDR3 spans 12 amino acids. Trimming shortened V by 3 bases and J by 3 bases, and 6 bases separated the two germline ends. CDR1 is SGHAT and CDR2 is FQNNGV in the germline V gene. The CDR3 here is CASSFSDYEQYF. CDR3 nucleotides: TGTGCCAGCAGCTTCTCAGACTACGAGCAGTACTTC.

V is TRBV25-1 and J is TRBJ1-2, with D tentatively TRBD1 (5 bases). Trimming stripped 2 bases from V and 4 bases from J, with 11 bases between. Germline loops: CDR1 MGHDK, CDR2 SYGVNS. CDR3 length: 14 residues. The CDR3 sequence is CASSERPGGYGYTF. DNA of the CDR3: TGTGCCAGCAGTGAAAGGCCTGGGGGCTATGGCTACACCTTC.

J is TRBJ2-7 and V is TRBV29-1, with D uncertain. CDR1 and CDR2 from the germline V gene are SQVTM and ANQGSEA. Between the trimmed V and J ends, which lost 7 bases and 4 bases, there was a span of 11 bases. CDR3 length: 11 residues. The CDR3 region is CSALREYEQYF. DNA for the CDR3: TGCAGCGCATTAAGAGAGTACGAGCAGTACTTC.

This chain uses TRBV6-5 with TRBJ1-2; TRBD1 matches 7 bases. The CDR3 length is 16 residues. V shed 2 bases and J 5 bases; nucleotides not matched to a gene: 11. In germline, CDR1 is MNHEY, CDR2 SVGAGI. CDR3 sequence reads: CASSYDRGLGDYGYTF. CDR3 nucleotides: TGTGCCAGCAGTTACGATAGGGGGCTTGGGGATTATGGCTACACCTTC.

The V gene is TRBV19, the J gene TRBJ2-1, with D unresolved. CDR3 length: 14 residues. CDR1 and CDR2 from the germline V gene are LNHDA and SQIVND (reference sequence). V was trimmed by 6 bases and J by 0 bases, leaving 9 bases between them. The CDR3 DNA follows: TGTGCCAGTAGCGTGTCAGGCTCCTACAATGAGCAGTTCTTC. Residues: CASSVSGSYNEQFF. Full variable domain (outside the CDR3, taken from reference TRBV19 and TRBJ2-1): DGGITQSPKYLFRKEGQNVTLSCEQNLNHDAMYWYRQDPGQGLRLIYYSQIVNDFQKGDIAEGYSVSREKKESFPLTVTSAQKNPTAFYLCASSVSGSYNEQFFGPGTRLTVL.

The chain's CDR3 is CASSEGGGAAETQYF. The DNA for the CDR3 is TGTGCCAGCAGTGAAGGCGGGGGGGCCGCAGAGACCCAGTACTTC. The chain employs TRBV2 and TRBJ2-5, with 9 bases matching TRBD2. Germline V lookup: CDR1 SNHLY, CDR2 FYNNEI. V gave up 1 base and J gave up 4 bases; unmatched junction bases: 4. CDR3 length: 15 residues.

The genes are TRBV5-4 and TRBJ2-7, with D possibly being TRBD1 (6 bases). Trimming removed 3 bases at V and 2 bases at J, with 9 bases between. CDR3 length: 13 amino acids. CDR1 is SGHNT, CDR2 YYREEE, per germline (reference sequence). CDR3: CASSSWDTYEQYF. CDR3 DNA sequence: TGTGCCAGCAGCTCCTGGGACACCTACGAGCAGTACTTC.

J is TRBJ2-7 and V is TRBV7-9; D not resolved. V lost 1 base and J lost 0, with 13 bases in between. The CDR3 loop spans 16 amino acids. Germline CDR1 reads SEHNR; CDR2 reads FQNEAQ (reference sequence). In nucleotides, the CDR3 is TGTGCCAGCAGCTTAGTAAAAGGCTCCGGCTCCTACGAGCAGTACTTC. Amino acid sequence: CASSLVKGSGSYEQYF. The complete variable domain, with remaining parts taken from reference TRBV7-9 and TRBJ2-7, reads DTGVSQNPRHKITKRGQNVTFRCDPISEHNRLYWYRQTLGQGPEFLTYFQNEAQLEKSRLLSDRFSAERPKGSFSTLEIQRTEQGDSAMYLCASSLVKGSGSYEQYFGPGTRLTVT.

The gene calls are TRBV2 and TRBJ2-7, with TRBD1 as a possible D gene (6 bases). Trimming took off 5 bases at V and 5 bases at J, with 19 bases between the two ends. Germline V lookup: CDR1 SNHLY, CDR2 FYNNEI. This CDR3 is 15 amino acids long. CDR3 loop: CASSMATGWANEQYF. CDR3 nucleotides: TGTGCCAGCAGTATGGCCACAGGGTGGGCAAACGAGCAGTACTTC.

The chain has TRBV4-3 and TRBJ2-3; no reliable D call. V was trimmed by 0 bases and J by 1 base, leaving 8 bases between them. The CDR3 is made up of 15 amino acids. Germline CDR1 reads LGHNA; CDR2 reads YSLEER. DNA for the CDR3: TGCGCCAGCAGCCAAGACCTGGCTGGCACAGATACGCAGTATTTT. Translated: CASSQDLAGTDTQYF.

In the case of this clone: The junction departs from germline at one end; a sequencing error may be responsible. The chain carries TRBV2 and TRBJ2-3, with TRBD2 matching 15 bases. Germline values: CDR1 SNHLY, CDR2 FYNNEI. This CDR3 contains 24 residues. The CDR3 coding sequence is TGTGCCAGCAGCGAAGATAAAACCGGACTAGCGGGAGGGCAACCCCTAATAAGCACAGATACGCAGTATTTT. Translating gives CASSEDKTGLAGGQPLISTDTQYF.

This chain joins TRBV7-2 and TRBJ2-7, with 8 nucleotides matching TRBD1. This CDR3 is 16 amino acids long. The junction had 15 bases not matched to a gene; V was cut back by 7 bases and J by 4 bases. Germline values: CDR1 SGHTA, CDR2 FQGNSA. The CDR3: CASTTQSGGSTYEQYF. CDR3 DNA: TGTGCCAGCACCACTCAATCAGGGGGCTCAACATACGAGCAGTACTTC.

J is TRBJ2-5 and V is TRBV4-1, with 8 bases matching TRBD1. With 4 bases clipped from V and 4 bases from J, the junction kept 11 bases outside the gene matches. CDR1 is MGHRA, CDR2 YSYEKL, per germline. The CDR3 sequence is 16 residues long. CDR3 amino acids: CASSPLGQGRGETQYF. As DNA, the CDR3 is TGCGCCAGCAGCCCCCTAGGACAGGGCCGGGGAGAGACCCAGTACTTC.

The chain recombines TRBV11-1 with TRBJ1-4; D remains ambiguous. The V end lost 3 bases, the J end lost 4 bases, and 6 bases lay between the germline ends. Germline V gives CDR1 SGHAT, CDR2 FQDESV (reference sequence). The CDR3 extends over 13 amino acids. CDR3 amino acids: CASSFRVNEKLFF. DNA of the CDR3: TGTGCCAGCAGCTTCCGGGTTAATGAAAAACTGTTTTTT.

The table lists this clone with a count of one. This sequence joins TRBV19 and TRBJ2-3; D is undetermined. CDR1 and CDR2 (germline): LNHDA, SQIVND (reference sequence). V lost 9 bases to trimming and J lost 2 bases, with 9 bases between them. The CDR3 length is 12 residues. CDR3 loop: CASRGYTDTQYF. CDR3 DNA: TGTGCCAGCCGTGGGTACACAGATACGCAGTATTTT.